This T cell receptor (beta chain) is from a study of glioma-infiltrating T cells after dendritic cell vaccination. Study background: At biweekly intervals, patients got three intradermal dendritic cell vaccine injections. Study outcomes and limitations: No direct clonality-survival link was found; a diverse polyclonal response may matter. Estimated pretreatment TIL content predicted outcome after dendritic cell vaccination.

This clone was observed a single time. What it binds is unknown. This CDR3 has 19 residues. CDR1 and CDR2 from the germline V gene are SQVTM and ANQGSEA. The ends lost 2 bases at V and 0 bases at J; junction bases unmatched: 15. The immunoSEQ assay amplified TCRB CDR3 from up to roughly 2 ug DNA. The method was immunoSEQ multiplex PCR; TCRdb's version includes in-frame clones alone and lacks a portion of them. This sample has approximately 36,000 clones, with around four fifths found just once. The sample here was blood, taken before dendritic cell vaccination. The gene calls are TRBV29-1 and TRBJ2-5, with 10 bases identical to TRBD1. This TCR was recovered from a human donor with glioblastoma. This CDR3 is CSVETPLDRGKNHQETQYF. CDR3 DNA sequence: TGCAGCGTTGAAACACCCCTGGACAGGGGGAAGAATCACCAAGAGACCCAGTACTTC.